This T cell receptor (beta chain) appears in the sequencing data of a study of blood T cell repertoires in COVID-19. Study in general: Acute-phase and convalescent COVID-19 samples originated in the United States, Italy and Spain. The cDNA or gDNA used as material had been derived from T cells, B-cell-depleted T cells, or PBMCs.

Authors' analysis steps: Nucleated cell counts were estimated from reference gene primer amplification. Method: immunoSEQ multiplex PCR; TCRdb's copy keeps in-frame clones and lacks some. That table is the source of V, J and clone size, and D and trimming were worked out from the DNA. The table records 80,000 or so clones, about 88% of them present only once. Germline V gene lookup returns CDR1 LNHDA and CDR2 SQIVND (reference sequence). The CDR3 is 17 amino acids. Trimming cost V 3 bases and J 2 bases, with 18 bases left between them. The rearrangement joins TRBV19 to TRBJ2-3; no definite D call. The source of this sequence is a human donor in a cohort sampled during active COVID-19. Input material: peripheral blood. DNA for the CDR3: TGTGCCAGTAGTATGCCCCTTAGAGGCCCCGCCACAGATACGCAGTATTTT. Amino acid sequence: CASSMPLRGPATDTQYF.